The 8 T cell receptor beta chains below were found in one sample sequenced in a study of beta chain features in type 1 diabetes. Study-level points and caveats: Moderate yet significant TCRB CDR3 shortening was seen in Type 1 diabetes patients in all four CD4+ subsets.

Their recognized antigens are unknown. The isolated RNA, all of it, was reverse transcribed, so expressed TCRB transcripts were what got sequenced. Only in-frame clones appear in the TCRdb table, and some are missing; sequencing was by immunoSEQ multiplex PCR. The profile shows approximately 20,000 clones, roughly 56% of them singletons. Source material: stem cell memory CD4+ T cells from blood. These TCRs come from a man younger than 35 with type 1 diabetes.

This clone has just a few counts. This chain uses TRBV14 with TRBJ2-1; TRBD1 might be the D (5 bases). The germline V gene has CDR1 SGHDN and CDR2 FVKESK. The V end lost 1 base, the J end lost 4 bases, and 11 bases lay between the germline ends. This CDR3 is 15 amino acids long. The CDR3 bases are TGTGCCAGCAGCCAAGGCAGGGCTGCGTACAATGAGCAGTTCTTC. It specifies CASSQGRAAYNEQFF.

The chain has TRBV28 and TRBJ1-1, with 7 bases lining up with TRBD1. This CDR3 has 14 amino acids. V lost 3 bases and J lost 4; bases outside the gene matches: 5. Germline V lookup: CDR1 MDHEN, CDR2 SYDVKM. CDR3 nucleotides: TGTGCCAGCAGTTTGAACAGGGGAGGCACTGAAGCTTTCTTT. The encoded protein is CASSLNRGGTEAFF.

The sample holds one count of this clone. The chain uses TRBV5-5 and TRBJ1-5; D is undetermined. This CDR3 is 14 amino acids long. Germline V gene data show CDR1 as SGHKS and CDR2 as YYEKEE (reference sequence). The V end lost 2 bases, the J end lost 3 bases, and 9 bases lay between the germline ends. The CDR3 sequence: CASSFFASNQPQHF. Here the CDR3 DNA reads TGTGCCAGCAGCTTCTTTGCGTCCAATCAGCCCCAGCATTTT.

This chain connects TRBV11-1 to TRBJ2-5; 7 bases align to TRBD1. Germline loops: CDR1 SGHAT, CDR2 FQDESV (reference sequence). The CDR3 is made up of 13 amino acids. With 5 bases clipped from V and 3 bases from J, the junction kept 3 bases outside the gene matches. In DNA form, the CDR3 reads TGTGCCAGCAGCCGCGACAGGGAAGAGACCCAGTACTTC. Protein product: CASSRDREETQYF.

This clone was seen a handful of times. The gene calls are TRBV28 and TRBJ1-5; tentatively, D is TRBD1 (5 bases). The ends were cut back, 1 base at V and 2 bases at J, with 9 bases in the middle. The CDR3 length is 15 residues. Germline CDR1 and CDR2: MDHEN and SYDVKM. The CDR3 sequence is CASSLLPGGNQPQHF. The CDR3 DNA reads TGTGCCAGCAGTTTATTACCGGGGGGCAATCAGCCCCAGCATTTT.

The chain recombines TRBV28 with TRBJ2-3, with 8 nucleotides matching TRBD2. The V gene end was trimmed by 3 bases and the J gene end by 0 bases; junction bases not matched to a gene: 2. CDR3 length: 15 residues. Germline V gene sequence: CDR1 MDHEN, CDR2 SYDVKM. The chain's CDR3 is CASSFSGTSTDTQYF. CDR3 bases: TGTGCCAGCAGTTTTAGCGGGACCAGCACAGATACGCAGTATTTT.

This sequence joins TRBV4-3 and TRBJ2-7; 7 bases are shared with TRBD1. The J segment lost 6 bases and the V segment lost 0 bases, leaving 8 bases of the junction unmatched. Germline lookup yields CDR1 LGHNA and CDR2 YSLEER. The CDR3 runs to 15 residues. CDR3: CASSQDISRQGEQYF. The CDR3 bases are TGCGCCAGCAGCCAAGATATCTCCCGACAGGGCGAGCAGTACTTC.

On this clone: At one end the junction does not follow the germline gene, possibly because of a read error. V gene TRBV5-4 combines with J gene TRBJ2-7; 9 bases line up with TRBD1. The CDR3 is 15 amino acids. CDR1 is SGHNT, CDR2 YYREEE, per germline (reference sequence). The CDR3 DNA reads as TGCGCCAGCAGCCAAGATTGGGACAGGGTTAGCGAGCAGTACTTC. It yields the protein CASSQDWDRVSEQYF.